Listed below are T cell receptor beta chains from one sample, sequenced in a study of shared clonotypes between healthy human individuals. The method was immunoSEQ multiplex PCR; TCRdb's version includes in-frame clones alone and lacks a portion of them. The data show around 2.5 million clones, over 85% seen once. The specimen sequenced was naive CD4+ T cells from PBMCs. The receptors were sampled from a young man in good health. Some clones in this sample may be carry-over from other donors' samples. CDR3s include the opening cysteine and the closing phenylalanine or tryptophan. Fields, in order: J gene, clone size, CDR3 length, D gene, V gene, CDR3 protein, CDR3 DNA. A D gene is named only where the DNA matches it firmly. Clone size is stated in some rows and not others, as once, few, many or a class when expanded.

J: TRBJ2-7; size: once; length: 14; D: .; V: TRBV9; CDR3: CASSVDLGSYEQYF; DNA: TGTGCCAGCAGCGTAGATCTAGGCTCCTACGAGCAGTACTTC
J: TRBJ1-5; size: .; length: 14; D: TRBD1; V: TRBV2; CDR3: CASRLTGADQPQHF; DNA: TGTGCCAGCAGGTTGACAGGGGCTGATCAGCCCCAGCATTTT
J: TRBJ2-1; size: once; length: 18; D: .; V: TRBV6-1; CDR3: CASSGGFGAANSRNEQFF; DNA: TGTGCCAGCAGTGGCGGGTTTGGGGCGGCAAACTCACGCAATGAGCAGTTCTTC
J: TRBJ2-1; size: .; length: 14; D: .; V: TRBV15; CDR3: CATSRQYFDNEQFF; DNA: TGTGCCACCAGCAGACAGTACTTCGACAATGAGCAGTTCTTC
J: TRBJ2-7; size: .; length: 16; D: .; V: TRBV4-1; CDR3: CASSPSRDLLTYEQYF; DNA: TGCGCCAGCAGCCCATCCCGGGATTTGTTGACCTACGAGCAGTACTTC
J: TRBJ1-3; size: .; length: 15; D: .; V: TRBV4-1; CDR3: CASSFLDRSGNTIYF; DNA: TGCGCCAGCAGCTTCCTGGACCGCTCTGGAAACACCATATATTTT
J: TRBJ2-7; size: .; length: 14; D: .; V: TRBV7-9; CDR3: CASSLRESPYEQYF; DNA: TGTGCCAGCAGCTTAAGGGAATCTCCCTACGAGCAGTACTTC
J: TRBJ2-7; size: .; length: 14; D: .; V: TRBV6-5; CDR3: CASSYSGLSYEQYF; DNA: TGTGCCAGCAGTTACTCCGGACTCTCCTACGAGCAGTACTTC
J: TRBJ2-7; size: .; length: 12; D: .; V: TRBV28; CDR3: CASSPRSREQYF; DNA: TGTGCCAGCAGTCCCCGATCCCGGGAGCAGTACTTC
J: TRBJ1-5; size: .; length: 13; D: .; V: TRBV28; CDR3: CASRGPFDQPQHF; DNA: TGTGCCAGCAGAGGACCATTTGATCAGCCCCAGCATTTT
J: TRBJ2-3; size: .; length: 15; D: TRBD2; V: TRBV2; CDR3: CASSAASGTTDTQYF; DNA: TGTGCCAGCAGTGCGGCTAGCGGTACCACAGATACGCAGTATTTT
J: TRBJ2-7; size: .; length: 13; D: TRBD2; V: TRBV30; CDR3: CAWNAGDSYEQYF; DNA: TGTGCCTGGAACGCGGGAGACTCCTACGAGCAGTACTTC
J: TRBJ1-1; size: .; length: 14; D: .; V: TRBV30; CDR3: CAESGGPANTEAFF; DNA: TGTGCCGAGAGTGGGGGGCCCGCGAACACTGAAGCTTTCTTT
J: TRBJ2-3; size: .; length: 13; D: .; V: TRBV6-6; CDR3: CASSREGLNTQYF; DNA: TGTGCCAGCAGTCGAGAGGGTTTAAATACGCAGTATTTT
J: TRBJ2-3; size: .; length: 17; D: .; V: TRBV14; CDR3: CASSQDWWDMSTDTQYF; DNA: TGTGCCAGCAGCCAAGATTGGTGGGACATGAGCACAGATACGCAGTATTTT
J: TRBJ1-2; size: .; length: 18; D: .; V: TRBV28; CDR3: CASSLFGRDIRSSDGYTF; DNA: TGTGCCAGCAGTTTATTCGGCAGGGACATTCGCTCTTCAGATGGCTACACCTTC
J: TRBJ1-1; size: .; length: 15; D: .; V: TRBV28; CDR3: CASILGGELSTEAFF; DNA: TGTGCCAGCATCCTAGGGGGGGAATTGAGCACTGAAGCTTTCTTT
J: TRBJ1-6; size: .; length: 15; D: .; V: TRBV30; CDR3: CAWNTGSHLGSPLHF; DNA: TGTGCCTGGAATACCGGGTCCCATCTGGGTTCACCCCTCCACTTT
J: TRBJ2-1; size: .; length: 15; D: .; V: TRBV2; CDR3: CASSGSDSTYNEQFF; DNA: TGTGCCAGCAGTGGGTCAGACTCAACCTACAATGAGCAGTTCTTC
J: TRBJ1-5; size: .; length: 15; D: TRBD1; V: TRBV7-2; CDR3: CASSRRDRMSQPQHF; DNA: TGTGCCAGCAGCCGCAGGGACAGGATGAGCCAGCCCCAGCATTTT
J: TRBJ2-4; size: .; length: 14; D: TRBD1; V: TRBV28; CDR3: CASSSAGGENIQYF; DNA: TGTGCCAGCAGTTCCGCAGGGGGCGAAAACATTCAGTACTTC
J: TRBJ2-1; size: .; length: 12; D: .; V: TRBV28; CDR3: CASHTIYNEQFF; DNA: TGTGCCTCTCACACTATCTACAATGAGCAGTTCTTC
J: TRBJ1-1; size: .; length: 13; D: .; V: TRBV5-1; CDR3: CASSSRGGTEAFF; DNA: TGCGCCAGCAGCTCCCGAGGGGGCACTGAAGCTTTCTTT
J: TRBJ1-5; size: .; length: 23; D: TRBD1; V: TRBV7-3; CDR3: CASSSTGQSRWGNALYSNQPQHF; DNA: TGTGCCAGCAGCTCAACGGGACAGAGCCGGTGGGGGAATGCCCTATATAGCAATCAGCCCCAGCATTTT
J: TRBJ1-5; size: once; length: 15; D: .; V: TRBV6-1; CDR3: CASSEAGRDFQPQHF; DNA: TGTGCCAGCAGTGAAGCAGGTAGGGACTTCCAACCCCAGCATTTT
J: TRBJ1-1; size: .; length: 11; D: .; V: TRBV7-9; CDR3: CASSLTTEAFF; DNA: TGTGCCAGCAGCTTAACCACTGAAGCTTTCTTT
J: TRBJ1-4; size: .; length: 13; D: .; V: TRBV6-5; CDR3: CASTYRVGEKLFF; DNA: TGTGCCAGCACCTACAGGGTCGGAGAAAAACTGTTTTTT
J: TRBJ2-1; size: .; length: 16; D: .; V: TRBV7-2; CDR3: CASSLVSQGRDNEQFF; DNA: TGTGCCAGCAGCTTAGTAAGCCAGGGAAGGGACAATGAGCAGTTCTTC
J: TRBJ1-1; size: .; length: 18; D: .; V: TRBV4-1; CDR3: CASSQEGWGQGLPTEAFF; DNA: TGCGCCAGCAGCCAAGAAGGTTGGGGCCAGGGGTTGCCCACTGAAGCTTTCTTT
J: TRBJ2-7; size: .; length: 16; D: TRBD2; V: TRBV28; CDR3: CASSLWTSGLSYEQYF; DNA: TGTGCCAGCAGCTTATGGACTAGCGGTCTCTCCTACGAGCAGTACTTC
J: TRBJ2-2; size: once; length: 17; D: .; V: TRBV28; CDR3: CASSSSLGPPGAGELFF; DNA: TGTGCCAGCAGTTCCTCCCTGGGCCCACCGGGGGCCGGGGAGCTGTTTTTT
J: TRBJ2-5; size: .; length: 14; D: .; V: TRBV6-1; CDR3: CASNLRAPQETQYF; DNA: TGTGCCAGCAATCTAAGGGCACCCCAAGAGACCCAGTACTTC
J: TRBJ1-2; size: few; length: 13; D: .; V: TRBV14; CDR3: CASSQLTRSGYTF; DNA: TGTGCCAGCAGCCAACTCACCAGGTCTGGCTACACCTTC
J: TRBJ1-1; size: .; length: 12; D: .; V: TRBV29-1; CDR3: CSVGPPLLGAFF; DNA: TGCAGCGTTGGCCCCCCCCTCCTCGGAGCTTTCTTT
J: TRBJ2-3; size: .; length: 17; D: .; V: TRBV7-8; CDR3: CASSPRVGAHSTDTQYF; DNA: TGTGCCAGCAGCCCTCGGGTAGGGGCTCATAGCACAGATACGCAGTATTTT
J: TRBJ2-7; size: few; length: 11; D: TRBD1; V: TRBV2; CDR3: CASRQGYEQYF; DNA: TGTGCCAGCCGACAGGGCTACGAGCAGTACTTC
J: TRBJ1-2; size: .; length: 14; D: .; V: TRBV6-5; CDR3: CASSYREAGYGYTF; DNA: TGTGCCAGCAGTTACCGGGAAGCGGGGTATGGCTACACCTTC
J: TRBJ1-4; size: .; length: 14; D: .; V: TRBV5-1; CDR3: CASSLGGDPQKLFF; DNA: TGCGCCAGCAGCTTGGGCGGGGATCCTCAAAAACTGTTTTTT
J: TRBJ2-3; size: .; length: 15; D: TRBD1; V: TRBV5-4; CDR3: CASSSGGQGTDTQYF; DNA: TGTGCCAGCAGCTCGGGGGGACAGGGAACAGATACGCAGTATTTT
J: TRBJ1-2; size: .; length: 18; D: .; V: TRBV4-3; CDR3: CASSQNIIGEGNNYGYTF; DNA: TGCGCCAGCAGCCAAAATATAATAGGGGAAGGGAATAACTATGGCTACACCTTC
J: TRBJ2-3; size: .; length: 12; D: .; V: TRBV4-1; CDR3: CASSQALDTQYF; DNA: TGCGCCAGCAGCCAAGCTCTAGATACGCAGTATTTT
J: TRBJ2-5; size: .; length: 16; D: TRBD2; V: TRBV7-8; CDR3: CASSLAYLAGVETQYF; DNA: TGTGCCAGCAGCTTAGCGTACCTAGCGGGTGTGGAGACCCAGTACTTC
J: TRBJ2-3; size: .; length: 16; D: .; V: TRBV5-1; CDR3: CASSYNLGPPRDTQYF; DNA: TGCGCCAGCAGCTACAATCTTGGCCCACCCCGGGATACGCAGTATTTT
J: TRBJ1-4; size: .; length: 15; D: TRBD1; V: TRBV5-1; CDR3: CASSIGQASNEKLFF; DNA: TGCGCCAGCAGCATCGGACAGGCCTCTAATGAAAAACTGTTTTTT
J: TRBJ1-2; size: .; length: 14; D: .; V: TRBV29-1; CDR3: CSVEIRTATGGYTF; DNA: TGCAGCGTTGAAATACGGACCGCCACGGGTGGCTACACCTTC
J: TRBJ2-3; size: .; length: 14; D: .; V: TRBV7-9; CDR3: CASSLQGGTDTQYF; DNA: TGTGCCAGCAGCTTACAGGGCGGCACAGATACGCAGTATTTT
J: TRBJ2-4; size: .; length: 19; D: .; V: TRBV28; CDR3: CASSLIRSSQAGAKNIQYF; DNA: TGTGCCAGCAGTTTAATTAGGTCGTCGCAGGCTGGGGCCAAAAACATTCAGTACTTC
J: TRBJ2-7; size: once; length: 17; D: .; V: TRBV4-1; CDR3: CASSQDPARYRHYEQYF; DNA: TGCGCCAGCAGCCAAGACCCGGCGAGGTACCGCCACTACGAGCAGTACTTC
J: TRBJ2-1; size: .; length: 14; D: .; V: TRBV9; CDR3: CASSPSKRDNEQFF; DNA: TGTGCCAGCAGCCCAAGCAAGCGGGACAATGAGCAGTTCTTC
J: TRBJ2-7; size: .; length: 18; D: TRBD2; V: TRBV2; CDR3: CASSVESTSGRFSYEQYF; DNA: TGTGCCAGCTCGGTCGAATCGACTAGCGGGAGGTTCTCCTACGAGCAGTACTTC
J: TRBJ2-2; size: .; length: 13; D: .; V: TRBV28; CDR3: CASSSVYTGELFF; DNA: TGTGCCAGCAGTTCTGTCTACACCGGGGAGCTGTTTTTT
J: TRBJ1-2; size: .; length: 12; D: .; V: TRBV7-9; CDR3: CASSLNQGAYTF; DNA: TGTGCCAGCAGCCTGAATCAGGGCGCCTACACCTTC
J: TRBJ2-7; size: once; length: 14; D: .; V: TRBV18; CDR3: CASSPRGTSGEQYF; DNA: TGTGCCAGCTCCCCGCGAGGGACCTCTGGCGAGCAGTACTTC
J: TRBJ2-1; size: .; length: 15; D: TRBD2; V: TRBV27; CDR3: CASRFGTSGSYEQFF; DNA: TGTGCCAGCAGGTTCGGGACTAGCGGGAGCTATGAGCAGTTCTTC
J: TRBJ2-7; size: .; length: 13; D: TRBD2; V: TRBV2; CDR3: CASSSSGAYEQYF; DNA: TGTGCCAGCAGTTCTAGCGGAGCCTACGAGCAGTACTTC
J: TRBJ2-3; size: .; length: 13; D: .; V: TRBV18; CDR3: CASSPPAADTQYF; DNA: TGTGCCAGCTCACCTCCCGCGGCTGATACGCAGTATTTT
J: TRBJ2-7; size: .; length: 15; D: .; V: TRBV28; CDR3: CASRPFGGTAYEQYF; DNA: TGTGCCAGCAGACCATTCGGCGGGACCGCCTACGAGCAGTACTTC